This T cell receptor beta chain is drawn from a study of T cell responses to AZD1222 COVID-19 vaccine. Study information: The analysis combined second doses at about 4 or about 12 weeks.

Sequenced by immunoSEQ multiplex PCR; TCRdb stores in-frame clones only, minus some. The sample consists of some 150,000 clones, roughly nine tenths of them appearing once. The CDR3 has 16 amino acids. From germline, CDR1 is ENHRY and CDR2 SYGVKD. Unmatched junction bases numbered 3, after V lost 0 bases and J lost 3 bases. Whole-study results and caveats: Most donors were white British, females outnumbered males, and clonal diversity was possibly underestimated. Of spike-specific TCRs, nearly half reportedly target regions left unmutated in variants.

Note on this clone: The target antigen is unknown.

The sample was peripheral blood, taken on day 0 of AZD1222 vaccination. The sequence was collected from an adult in good health. This sequence joins TRBV10-3 and TRBJ1-5, with 9 bases matching TRBD1. The CDR3 reads CAISESRDRVNQPQHF. For the CDR3, the DNA is TGTGCCATCAGTGAGTCGAGGGACAGGGTCAATCAGCCCCAGCATTTT.